The entry that follows covers one T cell receptor (beta chain) sequence. Its antigen remains unknown. Researchers ran the PCR with 60 Vbeta and 13 Jbeta primers. The protocol was immunoSEQ multiplex PCR, while the TCRdb copy is restricted to in-frame clones and leaves out a portion. Of roughly 200,000 clones detected, 85% appear once; the ten largest clones hold 2% to 2.5%. The CDR3 length is 12 residues. Trimming pared 7 bases from V and 7 bases from J, leaving 11 bases between. Germline V gene sequence: CDR1 MNHEY, CDR2 SMNVEV (reference sequence). This record comes from a study of cytomegalovirus exposure and HLA in healthy donors. Turning to the study itself: The early release's HLA-typed donors yielded tens of millions of unique TCRs. General study results and limits: The authors judged a highly shared variant cluster likely a sequencing artifact. An analysis was carried out later, and it reportedly showed fewer N-insertions in an Asian-associated ancestry cluster than the 666-donor mean.

Sequenced sample: PBMCs. This TCR was sampled from a woman aged 50 to 60 in good health and CMV-seronegative. The V and J genes are TRBV27 and TRBJ2-1; possible D gene TRBD1, 5 bases. The CDR3 spells CASKRQGNEQFF. CDR3 DNA: TGTGCCAGCAAACGTCAGGGAAATGAGCAGTTCTTC.